What follows describes a single T cell receptor beta chain. The entry originates in a study of blood T cell repertoires in COVID-19. Study overall: Sites across the United States, Italy and Spain contributed samples from acute and convalescent COVID-19. PBMCs, B-cell-depleted T cells, or T cells provided the cDNA or gDNA that made up the material.

Per the authors' pipeline: Amplification of reference gene primers was used by the study to estimate nucleated cell counts. TCRdb's table, derived via immunoSEQ multiplex PCR, lists solely in-frame clones and lacks some. The D gene and trimming were derived from the DNA, and the V and J assignments and clone size from that table. The sample carries 150,000 to 200,000 clones, about nine tenths recorded once. V shed 2 bases and J 6 bases; nucleotides not matched to a gene: 9. CDR1 is MNHEY and CDR2 is SMNVEV in the germline V gene (reference sequence). This CDR3 contains 17 residues. This rearrangement joins TRBV27 to TRBJ2-1; 11 nucleotides agree with TRBD1. The source of this sequence is a man in his sixties with acute or convalescent COVID-19. The material sequenced was peripheral blood. CDR3 in DNA: TGTGCCAGCAGTTTAGGCCGCCGGACAGGGGGCTTCAATGAGCAGTTCTTC. This sequence encodes CASSLGRRTGGFNEQFF.